A single sample gave rise to the 2 T cell receptor beta chains below, sequenced in a study of blood T cell repertoires in COVID-19. Using immunoSEQ multiplex PCR, the repertoire was profiled, and TCRdb retains in-frame clones only, with some absent. Of 100,000 to 150,000 clones listed, about nine tenths are singletons. The sequencing sample was made of peripheral blood. These receptors were obtained from a human donor in a cohort sampled during active COVID-19.

The gene calls are TRBV6-5 and TRBJ2-3, with D possibly matching TRBD1 (5 bases). The V end lost 7 bases, the J end lost 4 bases, and 15 bases lay between the germline ends. The CDR3 loop spans 14 amino acids. Germline V gives CDR1 MNHEY, CDR2 SVGAGI. CDR3 in amino acids: CASTRQQGPDTQYF. The CDR3 nucleotides are TGTGCCAGCACCCGTCAGCAGGGCCCAGATACGCAGTATTTT.

The chain recombines TRBV12-5 with TRBJ2-3; possible D gene TRBD1, 6 bases. CDR3 length: 12 residues. Germline-derived CDR1 and CDR2 are LGHNT and FRNRAP. The V end lost 1 base, the J end lost 11 bases, and 10 bases lay between the germline ends. Here the CDR3 DNA reads TGTGCTAGTGGTTTGGGGGGCAGGGGGCAGTATTTT. Translating gives CASGLGGRGQYF. The variable domain in full, with the rest retrieved from reference TRBV12-5 and TRBJ2-3, is DARVTQTPRHKVTEMGQEVTMRCQPILGHNTVFWYRQTMMQGLELLAYFRNRAPLDDSGMPKDRFSAEMPDATLATLKIQPSEPRDSAVYFCASGLGGRGQYFGPGTRLTVL.